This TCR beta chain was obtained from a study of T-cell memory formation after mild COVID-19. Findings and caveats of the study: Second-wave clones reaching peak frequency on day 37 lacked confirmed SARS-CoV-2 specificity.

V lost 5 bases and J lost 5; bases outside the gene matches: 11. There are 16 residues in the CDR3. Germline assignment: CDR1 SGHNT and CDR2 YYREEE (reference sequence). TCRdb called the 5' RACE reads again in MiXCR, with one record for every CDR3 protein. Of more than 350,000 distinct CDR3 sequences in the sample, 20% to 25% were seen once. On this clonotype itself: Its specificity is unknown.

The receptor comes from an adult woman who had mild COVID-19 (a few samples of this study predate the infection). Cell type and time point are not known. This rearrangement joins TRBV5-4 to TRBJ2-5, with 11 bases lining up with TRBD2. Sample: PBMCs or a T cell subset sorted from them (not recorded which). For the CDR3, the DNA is TGTGCCAGCAGTTTTTCCCTACTAGCGGGAGAGGAGACCCAGTACTTC. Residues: CASSFSLLAGEETQYF.